This T cell receptor beta chain was recorded in a study of regulatory T cells in long-lasting Graves disease (dated by TCRdb to about 2021). For the wider study: In the newly diagnosed Graves' disease group, patients had been taking antithyroid drugs for less than 3 months. Patients with persistent Graves' disease were compared with patients with newly diagnosed Graves' disease using TCR sequencing and RNA sequencing of peripheral blood. The study was registered as a clinical trial and conducted in China. TCR sequencing covered 13 persistent and roughly 20 newly diagnosed Graves' disease patients, 33 samples in total.

The time point label on this specimen signifies: newly diagnosed GD, antithyroid drugs for less than 3 months. For both TCR sequencing and RNA sequencing, RNA was extracted from PBMCs in TRIzol. The diagnosis of Graves' disease was made according to American Thyroid Association guidelines. Patients for the study were recruited at an endocrinology department in Xi'an, China. Each patient gave roughly 10 milliliters of peripheral blood, collected in an EDTA anticoagulant tube. PBMCs were isolated by Ficoll Paque Plus density gradient separation without further T cell sorting. An Agilent 2100 Bioanalyzer and agarose gel were used to assess RNA quality, and a NanoDrop 2000 was used to measure RNA concentration. Library prep was done by multiplex PCR. Instrument on record: Illumina HiSeq 4000. CDR3 regions were amplified by Arm-PCR with iRepertoire HTBI primers to construct TCR beta libraries. Before sequencing, the PCR products underwent gel purification. Turning to the authors' computational methods: Gene usage analysis of CDR3 amino acid clonotypes relied on the approximately 60 TRBV and around 13 TRBJ segments identified across samples. COPE and FqMerger were used to merge filtered high-quality paired reads into contigs. BLAST was used to align contigs to IMGT TRBV, TRBD and TRBJ reference genes, and CDR3 was defined according to IMGT. Any clonotype with a frequency above 0.1% was counted as a highly expanded clone. Repertoire diversity was measured by Shannon entropy, and V-J evenness by the Gini coefficient. A clonotype found in more than one individual was treated as public. TCRdb reprocessed the public reads (quality trimming at Q25 with fastp, clone calling with MiXCR) and kept in-frame beta chains. Rows are unified per CDR3 protein, each entry keeping the most common DNA and genes. The authors' filters were not applied to this entry. Here the sample has 350,000 to 400,000 distinct CDR3 sequences; around 16% occur a single time. 20% to 25% of the sample is taken by the ten largest.

Trimming takes 6 bases from V and 0 bases from J, and the germline ends sit 18 bases apart. Taken from the germline V gene (reference sequence), the CDR1 and CDR2 loops are DFQATT and SNEGSKA. Spanning cysteine to phenylalanine, the CDR3 consists of 16 amino acids. Only CDR3 DNA remains: 48 bases, in frame from the first base. This clonotype was observed a handful of times. The antigen it binds to is not known. The sample holds no much larger clone one base away, and base qualities are not on file. Overall results and qualifications from the work: The small sample size was acknowledged by the authors as a limitation that may reduce accuracy. Persistent disease showed preferential use of TRBV28, TRBJ1-2 and TRBJ2-5, whereas newly diagnosed disease favored TRBV20-1 and TRBJ2-1. Compared with newly diagnosed patients, persistent Graves' disease patients had lower TCR Shannon entropy and fewer highly expanded clones, which suggests clonal expansion. Sequencing and analysis were restricted to the TCR beta chain. Because the primary lesion, thyroid tissue, could not be accessed, the study looked at peripheral blood alone. Persistent patients shared more public clonotypes among themselves (around 3,000) than newly diagnosed patients did (approximately 970).

These same records also appear under a second study, on T cells in Graves' hyperthyroidism and ophthalmopathy. That second publication adds: Stable Graves' hyperthyroidism was defined as no progression to ophthalmopathy during 18 months of follow-up. The hyperthyroidism patients were between 18 and 65 years old and newly diagnosed, with a disease duration of less than 2 months. Patients with uncontrolled infections, other autoimmune diseases, pregnancy or lactation were excluded. Diagnoses were based on clinical symptoms, serum thyroxine and TRAb, thyroid ultrasound and orbital computed tomography. The first round of RT-PCR for the TCR CDR3 was performed with the HTBI primer set and the Qiagen OneStep RT-PCR kit. Most expanded thyroid clonotypes (frequency above 0.001) were also detected in blood, suggesting blood repertoires may reflect thyroid immune responses. A 13 V-J signature model separated ophthalmopathy from stable hyperthyroidism, with 87.88% sensitivity and 81.08% specificity in cross-validation and 80%/75% in testing. In validation, progression to ophthalmopathy was predicted by the model with around 70% sensitivity and around 75% specificity, a median of roughly 6.4 months before onset. A discovery cohort of around 98 patients, roughly 45 with Graves' ophthalmopathy and 57 with stable Graves' hyperthyroidism, was used to find distinguishing TCR V-J signatures. Prospective prediction of ophthalmopathy was tested in an independent validation cohort consisting of some 18 hyperthyroidism patients and around 17 patients who later progressed to ophthalmopathy. The 100 discovery patients were randomly split 7:3 into training and test sets. The study also compared thyroid tissue and blood T-cell repertoires from five or six Graves' hyperthyroidism patients. Once sampling was done, hyperthyroidism patients were given methimazole at a starting dose of 30 mg daily, whereas ophthalmopathy patients were given high-dose intravenous methylprednisolone. Libraries were constructed in a second round of multiplex PCR, after which size selection and purification were carried out. Paired-end sequencing of the libraries was performed with 100 bp reads on an Illumina HiSeq2000. Raw data were processed with SOAPnuke, discarding reads with adapters, uncalled bases, mean Phred below 15, or no exact constant-primer or identifier match. High-quality paired reads were merged using COPE v1.2.5, and each unique nucleotide sequence was defined as a clonotype. Clonotypes were aligned to IMGT TRBV, TRBD and TRBJ reference segments using MiTCR v1.1. Analysis was restricted to V-J combinations with a frequency above 0.0001, which covered over 98% of repertoires. The TCS score was defined as F50 (clonal expansion) divided by E x V (chaos), with BLOSUM62-based TCRdist calculated between CDR3 peptides within each V-J. Welch's t-statistics and random forest reduced fewer than 550 V-J features to roughly 13, which were used in a naive Bayes classifier (R e1071). No statistical method was used to set the sample size in advance, and investigators knew the group allocation. The paper describes TCR Vbeta CDR3 sequencing of more than 120 peripheral blood samples, made up of under 50 ophthalmopathy patients, some 80 hyperthyroidism patients and roughly 17 progressor patients.

The chain employs TRBV20-1 and TRBJ1-5; no D gene call is confident. The specimen was peripheral blood mononuclear cells (PBMCs), collected at new diagnosis, from a patient treated with antithyroid drugs. This clonotype originated in a woman aged 18-30 years with Graves disease. Donor details come from another sample of the same person, matched by shared clones. The CDR3 region: CSAYVAGLHSNQPQHF. The nucleotide sequence is TGCAGTGCCTACGTCGCTGGACTCCATAGCAATCAGCCCCAGCATTTT.